This TCR beta chain was captured in a study of beta chain features in type 1 diabetes. Study results and limitations: Within each of all four CD4+ subsets, Type 1 diabetes patients had TCRB CDR3s that were moderately but significantly shorter.

This clone showed up just a few times. What it recognizes is unknown. Investigators reverse transcribed all isolated RNA, so they sequenced expressed TCRB transcripts. Repertoires were generated with immunoSEQ multiplex PCR, while TCRdb's copy carries only in-frame clones and drops some. The sample holds 630,000 or so clones, roughly 13% seen once. Trimming left V 7 bases short and J 1 base short, with 10 bases between. The length of the CDR3 is 14 residues. Germline-derived CDR1 and CDR2 are MNHNY and SVGAGI (reference sequence). The sequenced sample consisted of naive CD4+ T cells from blood. The rearrangement links TRBV6-6 to TRBJ2-2, with D possibly being TRBD2 (6 bases). This TCR was recovered from a man between 18 and 29 years old with type 1 diabetes. The CDR3 nucleotides are TGTGCCAGCACAGAGCGGGTGAACACCGGGGAGCTGTTTTTT. This translates into CASTERVNTGELFF.